This T cell receptor beta chain came from a study of blood T cells in healthy people across ages. Study observations and caveats: In long-lived donors, naive CD4+ cell counts and diversity exceeded those of aged donors.

The CDR3 has 14 residues. Trimming shortened V by 6 bases and J by 0 bases, and 9 bases separated the two germline ends. Germline V lookup: CDR1 MNHEY, CDR2 SVGEGT. This clonotype has a count of ten or more. Its antigen is currently unknown. A second PCR of roughly 7 to 11 cycles used a sample-barcoded 5' primer and a J-beta primer mix. MiXCR, run by TCRdb on the 5' RACE reads, gives a single entry per CDR3 protein. The sample holds approximately 960,000 distinct CDR3 sequences, roughly 29% seen once. These sequences were also reported in another study, on T cells of mothers and their children. As that report states: Reads recorded for TCR beta CDR3 numbered over 9 million per mother and some 3.3 million per child. Within related and unrelated pairs, thymic selection shapes TCR recombination output in a similar way.

The TCR was taken from a middle-aged woman in good health. This rearrangement joins TRBV6-2 or TRBV6-3 to TRBJ2-1; D remains ambiguous. Sample: blood. The CDR3 DNA follows: TGTGCCAGCAGAGGACCTAACTCCTACAATGAGCAGTTCTTC. This gives the protein CASRGPNSYNEQFF.